This T cell receptor beta chain was sequenced during a study of early T cells in non-severe SARS-CoV-2 infection (dated by TCRdb to about 2021). In terms of the full investigation: Bulk RNA from unsorted whole blood was used for TCR sequencing, so alpha and beta chains could not be paired. Broad study findings and their caveats: VDJdb matching was skewed toward anti-spike CD8 responses and likely underestimated virus-specific expansions by missing private and CD4 specificities.

This was a case-control study nested in a cohort of healthcare workers in London, UK, who had nasopharyngeal swab PCR tests and blood samples taken every week. Between 23 and 31 March 2020, the week of the UK lockdown, healthcare workers were enrolled and then followed up weekly for as long as 16 weeks. The CDR3, from cysteine to phenylalanine, totals 15 residues. Only CDR3 DNA is held: 45 bases, read in frame from base 1. CDR1 and CDR2, looked up from the germline V gene, are MNHEY and SVGAGI. Compared with germline, V lacks 5 bases and J lacks 10 bases; bases without a gene match: 11. Library preparation employed 5' RACE. These reads were obtained on a NextSeq 500. Unique molecular identifiers were attached to individual cDNA molecules in the TCR library protocol so that sequencing error and PCR bias could be corrected. Both TCR alpha and beta chains were sequenced, and tight co-correlation was observed between alpha and beta sequence abundances in each sample. As for how the authors treated the data: Decombinator V4 was used to annotate the V gene, J gene and CDR3 of the TCR sequences. Expanded TCRs were defined as changing significantly between any two time points under a Poisson model with p below 0.0001. Abundances of TCRs were expressed as counts per million after normalisation to the total number of TCRs sequenced in each sample. TRAV1-2 paired with TRAJ12, TRAJ20 or TRAJ33 defined MAIT TCRs, while TRAV10 paired with TRAJ18 defined iNKT TCRs. A search of VDJdb, accessed on 1 November 2021, was run for TCRs annotated to CMV, EBV and SARS-CoV-2, with TCRs annotated for multiple antigens excluded. In-frame beta chains were kept once TCRdb had trimmed the public reads at Q25 with fastp and called clones with MiXCR. Rows matching on CDR3 protein sequence are summarized as one entry with the most common DNA and genes. The V and J calls reflect TCRdb's pipeline rather than the authors' work. The sample yields tens of thousands of distinct CDR3 sequences; 11% to 15% were counted once. The biggest ten clones account for roughly 3% of the sample.

This clonotype has a count of ten or more. The specificity of this receptor is unknown. Base qualities are not recorded, but no much larger clone differs from it by a single base. The V and J segments used are TRBV6-5 and TRBJ1-6; TRBD1 agrees with 7 junctional bases. The receptor was isolated from an adult who was a healthcare worker with PCR-confirmed SARS-CoV-2 infection or an uninfected control (not recorded which). Material for sequencing was whole blood. For the CDR3, the sequence is CASSPLTGRGSPLHF. Read as DNA, the sequence is TGTGCCAGCAGTCCCCTGACAGGGAGAGGGTCACCCCTCCACTTT.